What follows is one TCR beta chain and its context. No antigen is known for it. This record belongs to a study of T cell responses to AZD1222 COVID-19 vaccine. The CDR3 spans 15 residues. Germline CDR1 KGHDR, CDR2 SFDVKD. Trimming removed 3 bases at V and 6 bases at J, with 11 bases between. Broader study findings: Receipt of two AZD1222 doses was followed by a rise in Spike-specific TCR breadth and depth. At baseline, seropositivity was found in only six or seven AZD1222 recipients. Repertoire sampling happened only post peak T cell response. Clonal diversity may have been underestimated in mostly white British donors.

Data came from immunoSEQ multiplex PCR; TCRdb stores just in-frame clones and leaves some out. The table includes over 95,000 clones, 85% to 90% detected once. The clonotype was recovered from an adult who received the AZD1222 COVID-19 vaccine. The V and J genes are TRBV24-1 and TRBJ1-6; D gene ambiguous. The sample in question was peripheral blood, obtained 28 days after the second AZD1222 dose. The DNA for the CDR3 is TGTGCCACCAGTGATCGAGGACGGAGTAATTCACCCCTCCACTTT. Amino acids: CATSDRGRSNSPLHF.